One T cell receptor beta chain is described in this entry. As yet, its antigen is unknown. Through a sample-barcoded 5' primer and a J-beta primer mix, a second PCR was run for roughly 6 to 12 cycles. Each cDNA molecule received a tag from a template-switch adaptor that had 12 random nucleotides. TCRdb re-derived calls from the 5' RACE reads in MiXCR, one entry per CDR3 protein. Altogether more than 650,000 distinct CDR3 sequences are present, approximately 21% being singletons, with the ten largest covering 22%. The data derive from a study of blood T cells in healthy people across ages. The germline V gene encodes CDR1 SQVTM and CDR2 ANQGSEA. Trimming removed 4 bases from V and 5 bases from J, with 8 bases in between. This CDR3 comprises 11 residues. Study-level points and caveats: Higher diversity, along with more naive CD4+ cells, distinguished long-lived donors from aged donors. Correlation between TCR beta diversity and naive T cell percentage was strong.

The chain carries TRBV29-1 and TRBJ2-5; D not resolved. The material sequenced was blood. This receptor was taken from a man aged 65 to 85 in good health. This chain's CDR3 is CSVVARETQYF. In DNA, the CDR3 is TGCAGCGTTGTAGCCCGTGAGACCCAGTACTTC.